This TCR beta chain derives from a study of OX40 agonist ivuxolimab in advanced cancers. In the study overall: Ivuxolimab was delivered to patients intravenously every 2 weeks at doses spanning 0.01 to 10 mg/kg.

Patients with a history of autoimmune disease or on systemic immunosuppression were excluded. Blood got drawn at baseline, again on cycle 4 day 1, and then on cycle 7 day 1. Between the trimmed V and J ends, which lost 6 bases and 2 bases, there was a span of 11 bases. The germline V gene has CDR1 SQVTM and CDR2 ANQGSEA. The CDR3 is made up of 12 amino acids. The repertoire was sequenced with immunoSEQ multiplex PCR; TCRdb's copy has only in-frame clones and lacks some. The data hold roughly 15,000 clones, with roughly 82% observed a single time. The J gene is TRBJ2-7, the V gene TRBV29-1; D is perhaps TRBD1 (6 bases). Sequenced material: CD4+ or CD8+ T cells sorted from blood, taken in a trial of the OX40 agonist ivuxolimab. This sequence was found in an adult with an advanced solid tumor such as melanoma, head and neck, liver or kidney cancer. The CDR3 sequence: CSVSQGTYEQYF. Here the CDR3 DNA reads TGCAGCGTATCTCAGGGGACCTACGAGCAGTACTTC.